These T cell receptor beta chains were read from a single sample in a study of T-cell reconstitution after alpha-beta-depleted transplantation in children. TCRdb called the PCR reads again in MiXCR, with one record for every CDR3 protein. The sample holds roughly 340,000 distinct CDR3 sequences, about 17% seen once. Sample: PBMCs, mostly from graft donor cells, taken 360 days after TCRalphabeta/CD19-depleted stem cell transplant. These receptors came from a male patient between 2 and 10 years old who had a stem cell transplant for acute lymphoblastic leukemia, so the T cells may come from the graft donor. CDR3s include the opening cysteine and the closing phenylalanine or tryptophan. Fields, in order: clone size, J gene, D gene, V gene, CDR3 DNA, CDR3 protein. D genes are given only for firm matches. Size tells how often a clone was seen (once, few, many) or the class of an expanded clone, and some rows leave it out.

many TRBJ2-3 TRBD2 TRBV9 TGTGCCAGCAGCGCAACTAGCGGGACAATCACAGATACGCAGTATTTT CASSATSGTITDTQYF
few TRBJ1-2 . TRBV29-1 TGCAGCGTCCCCAGGGAGGAATATGGCTACACCTTC CSVPREEYGYTF
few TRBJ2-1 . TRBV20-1 TGCAGTGCCACCCCCGACCGACTCAATGAGCAGTTCTTC CSATPDRLNEQFF
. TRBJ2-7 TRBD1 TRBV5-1 TGCGCCAGCAGCCCGCCGGACAGGGCGGGTGACTACGAGCAGTACTTC CASSPPDRAGDYEQYF
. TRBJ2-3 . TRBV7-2 TGTGCCAGCAGCTTAGGCGGGATCGACACAGATACGCAGTATTTT CASSLGGIDTDTQYF
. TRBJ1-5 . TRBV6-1 TGTGCCAGCAGACGCGGGCCCGATCAGCCCCAGCATTTT CASRRGPDQPQHF
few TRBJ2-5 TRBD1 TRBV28 TGTGCCAGCAGTTTACCCAGGACAGGGGCAAAGCCAGGGACCCAGTACTTC CASSLPRTGAKPGTQYF
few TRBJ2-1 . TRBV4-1 TGCGCCAGCAGGGGGGACGGGTACAATGAGCAGTTCTTC CASRGDGYNEQFF
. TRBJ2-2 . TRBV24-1 TGTGCCACCAAAGCTTCGAACACCGGGGAGCTGTTTTTT CATKASNTGELFF
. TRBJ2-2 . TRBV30 TGTGCCTCACAGACAGCCGGGGAGCTGTTTTTT CASQTAGELFF
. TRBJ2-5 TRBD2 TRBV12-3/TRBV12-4 TGTGCCAGCAGCTCAGGACTAGCGGGAGCTTCCGAGACCCAGTACTTC CASSSGLAGASETQYF
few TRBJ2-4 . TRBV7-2 TGTGCCAGCAGCTTAGGGGGCAAATACATTCAGTACTTC CASSLGGKYIQYF
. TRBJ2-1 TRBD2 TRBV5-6 TGTGCCAGCGATACAGCCCGGCTAGCGGGAGAGTACAATGAGCAGTTCTTC CASDTARLAGEYNEQFF
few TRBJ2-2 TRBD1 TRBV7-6 TGTGCCAGCAGCTTAGCTATTCCCTGGACAGGGTGGACCGGGGAGCTGTTTTTT CASSLAIPWTGWTGELFF
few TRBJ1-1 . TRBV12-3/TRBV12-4 TGTGCCACTTGGAGAGGTAACACTGAAGCTTTCTTT CATWRGNTEAFF
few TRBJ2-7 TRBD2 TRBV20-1 TGCAGTGCTAGAGCCCTAGCGGGAAGGTACGAGCAGTACTTC CSARALAGRYEQYF
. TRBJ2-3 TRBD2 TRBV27 TGTGCCAGCAGTTTATTCGGGACTAGCGGGAGAACAGATACGCAGTATTTT CASSLFGTSGRTDTQYF
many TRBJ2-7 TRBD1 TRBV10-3 TGTGCCATCAGTGAAGACAGGGGGAGCTACGAGCAGTACTTC CAISEDRGSYEQYF
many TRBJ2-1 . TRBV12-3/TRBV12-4 TGTGCCAGCAGTTTAGCGCCGAGGCGTAGCACCTACAATGAGCAGTTCTTC CASSLAPRRSTYNEQFF
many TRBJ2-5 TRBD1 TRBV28 TGTGCCAGCAGTACCCGGAGGACAGGGATGGAGACCCAGTACTTC CASSTRRTGMETQYF
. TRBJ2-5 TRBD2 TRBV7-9 TGTGCCAGCAGCTTCCCGCTAGCGGGAGGGGAAGAGACCCAGTACTTC CASSFPLAGGEETQYF
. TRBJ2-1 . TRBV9 TGTGCCAGCAGCCCCCTCCGACGGGAGAATGAGCAGTTCTTC CASSPLRRENEQFF
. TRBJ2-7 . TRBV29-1 TGCAGCGTTGAAGTTTGGCCAGGGGGGAACGAGCAGTACTTC CSVEVWPGGNEQYF
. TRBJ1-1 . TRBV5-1 TGCGCCAGCAGCTTGAACACGGTCCTGAACACTGAAGCTTTCTTT CASSLNTVLNTEAFF
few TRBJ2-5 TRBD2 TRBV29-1 TGCAGCGTCACTAGCGGGAGCGGCGAGACCCAGTACTTC CSVTSGSGETQYF
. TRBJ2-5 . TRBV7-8 TGTGCCAGCAGCTTAGGGCGGCACCAAGAGACCCAGTACTTC CASSLGRHQETQYF
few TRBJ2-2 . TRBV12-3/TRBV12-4 TGTGCCAGCAGTTTTAATCATAACACCGGGGAGCTGTTTTTT CASSFNHNTGELFF
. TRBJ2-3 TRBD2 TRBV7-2 TGTGCCAGCAGGCTCCGACTAGCGTGGGGAAATACGCAGTATTTT CASRLRLAWGNTQYF
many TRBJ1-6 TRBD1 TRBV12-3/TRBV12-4 TGTGCCAGCAGCCAAGACAGGGGGGCGAATAATTCACCCCTCCACTTT CASSQDRGANNSPLHF
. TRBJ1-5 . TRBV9 TGTGCCAGCAGCGTCGGGGCCGGGGGTAATCAGCCCCAGCATTTT CASSVGAGGNQPQHF
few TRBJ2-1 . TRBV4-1 TGCGCCAGCAGCCAAGTAGGTATTCCTACTTACAATGAGCAGTTCTTC CASSQVGIPTYNEQFF
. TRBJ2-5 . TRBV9 TGTGCCAGCAGCGTTGGCAGGGCGTACCAAGAGACCCAGTACTTC CASSVGRAYQETQYF
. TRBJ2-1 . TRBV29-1 TGCAGCGCTGATATCAACCGGGGCCAGCTAGGCCACAATGAGCAGTTCTTC CSADINRGQLGHNEQFF
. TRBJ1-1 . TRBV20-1 TGCAGTGCTAGTCAAGCTACCAGGTTGCGGGGGGCTTCAGAAGCTTTCTTT CSASQATRLRGASEAFF
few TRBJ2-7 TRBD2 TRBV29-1 TGCAGCGTTGAAGGAAGTCTAGCGGGAGAAAACGAGCAGTACTTC CSVEGSLAGENEQYF
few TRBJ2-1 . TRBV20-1 TGCAGTGCTAGAGTAGGTAGCGGACTCGGGCATGAGCAGTTCTTC CSARVGSGLGHEQFF
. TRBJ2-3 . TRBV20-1 TGCAGTGCTAGCAAGTTCGGGGCCGACACAGATACGCAGTATTTT CSASKFGADTDTQYF
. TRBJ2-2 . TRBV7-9 TGTGCCAGCAGCTTAAATAGGGACTCCGGGGAGCTGTTTTTT CASSLNRDSGELFF
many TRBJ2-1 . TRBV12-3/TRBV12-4 TGTGCCAGCAGTTCTTTGGGCGACTACAATGAGCAGTTCTTC CASSSLGDYNEQFF
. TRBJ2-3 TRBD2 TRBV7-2 TGTGCCAGCACCTCCCCGACCGGGAGGGGGGGCACAGATACGCAGTATTTT CASTSPTGRGGTDTQYF
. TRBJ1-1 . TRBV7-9 TGTGCCAGCAGCTTAGCTTGGACAGCCCTAACTGAAGCTTTCTTT CASSLAWTALTEAFF
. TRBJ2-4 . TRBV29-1 TGCAGCGTTGAGAGTAATATGCAAAACATTCAGTACTTC CSVESNMQNIQYF
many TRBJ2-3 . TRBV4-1 TGCGCCAGCAGCCAACTCCGAGATACGCAGTATTTT CASSQLRDTQYF
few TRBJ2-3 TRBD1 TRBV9 TGTGCCAGCAGCGTCAACCCCCGGGACAGTGACCCCTATTTT CASSVNPRDSDPYF
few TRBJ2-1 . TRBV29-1 TGCAGCGTTGTAGGGCTTCGGGCTGAGCAGTTCTTC CSVVGLRAEQFF
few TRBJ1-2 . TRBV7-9 TGTGCCAGCAGCTTGAGCGTCGGCTACACCTTC CASSLSVGYTF
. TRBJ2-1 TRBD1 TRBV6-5 TGTGCCAGCAGTTCAACAGGGGTATTCTACAATGAGCAGTTCTTC CASSSTGVFYNEQFF
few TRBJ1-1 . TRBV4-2 TGTGCCAGCAGCCGCCTTATGGGGGACACTGAAGCTTTCTTT CASSRLMGDTEAFF
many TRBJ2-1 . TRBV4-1 TGCGCCAGCAGCCGAGGGCTTTTACAAAATGAGCAGTTCTTC CASSRGLLQNEQFF
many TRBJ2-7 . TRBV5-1 TGCGCCAGCAGCTTGATGCCTAACTACGAGCAGTACTTC CASSLMPNYEQYF
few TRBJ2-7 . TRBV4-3 TGCGCCAGCAGCCAAGAATGGGACTCCCCCTACGAGCAGTACTTC CASSQEWDSPYEQYF
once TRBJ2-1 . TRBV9 TGTGCCAGCAGTGGGGGGCTTTGGAATGAGCAGTTCTTC CASSGGLWNEQFF
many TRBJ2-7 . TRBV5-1 TGTGCCAGCAGCTTAGAGGGGTACGAGCAGTACTTC CASSLEGYEQYF